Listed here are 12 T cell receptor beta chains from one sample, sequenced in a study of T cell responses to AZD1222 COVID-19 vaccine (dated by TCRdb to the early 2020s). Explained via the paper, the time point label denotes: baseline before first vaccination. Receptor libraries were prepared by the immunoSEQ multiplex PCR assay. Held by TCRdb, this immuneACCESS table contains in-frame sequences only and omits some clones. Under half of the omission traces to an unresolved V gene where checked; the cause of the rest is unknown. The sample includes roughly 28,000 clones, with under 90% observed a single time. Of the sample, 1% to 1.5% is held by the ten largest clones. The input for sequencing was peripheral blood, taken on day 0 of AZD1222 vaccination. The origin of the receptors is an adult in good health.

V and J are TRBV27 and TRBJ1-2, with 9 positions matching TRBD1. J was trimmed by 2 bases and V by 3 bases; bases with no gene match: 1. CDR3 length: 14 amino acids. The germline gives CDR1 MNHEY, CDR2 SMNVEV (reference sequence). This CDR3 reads CASSLTGGNYGYTF. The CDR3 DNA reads TGTGCCAGCAGTTTGACAGGGGGAAACTATGGCTACACCTTC.

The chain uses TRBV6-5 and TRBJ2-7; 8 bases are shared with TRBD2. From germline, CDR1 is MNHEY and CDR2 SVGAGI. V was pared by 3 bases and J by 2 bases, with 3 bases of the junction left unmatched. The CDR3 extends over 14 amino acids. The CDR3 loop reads CASSYSGEPYEQYF. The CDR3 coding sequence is TGTGCCAGCAGTTATAGCGGGGAACCCTACGAGCAGTACTTC.

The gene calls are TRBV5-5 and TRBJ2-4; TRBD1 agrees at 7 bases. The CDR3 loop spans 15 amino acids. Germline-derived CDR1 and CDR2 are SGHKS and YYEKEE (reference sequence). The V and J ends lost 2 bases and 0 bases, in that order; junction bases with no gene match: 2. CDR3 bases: TGTGCCAGCAGCTTTACAGGGGTAGCCAAAAACATTCAGTACTTC. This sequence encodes CASSFTGVAKNIQYF.

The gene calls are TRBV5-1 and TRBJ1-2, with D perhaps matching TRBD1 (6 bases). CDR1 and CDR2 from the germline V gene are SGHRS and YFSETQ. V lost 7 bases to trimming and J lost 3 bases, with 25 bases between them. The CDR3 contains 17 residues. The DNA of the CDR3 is TGCGCCAGCGGGAGGTCTTGGGCAGGGGAAGGTGACTATGGCTACACCTTC. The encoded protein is CASGRSWAGEGDYGYTF.

CDR3 sequence: CASSLDTGYPGANVLTF. As DNA, the CDR3 is TGCGCCAGCAGCTTGGATACAGGGTACCCTGGGGCCAACGTCCTGACTTTC. The gene calls are TRBV5-1 and TRBJ2-6; D might be TRBD1 (6 bases). The germline CDR1 and CDR2 sequences are SGHRS and YFSETQ. Trimming stripped 0 bases from V and 2 bases from J, with 12 bases between. The CDR3 has 17 amino acids.

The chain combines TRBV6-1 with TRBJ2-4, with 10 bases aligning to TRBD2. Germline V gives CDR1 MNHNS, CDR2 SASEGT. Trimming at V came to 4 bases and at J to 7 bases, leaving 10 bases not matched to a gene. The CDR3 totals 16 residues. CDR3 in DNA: TGTGCCAGCAGTGGGAGCGGGGGGGGGCGGCGGAACATTCAGTACTTC. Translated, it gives CASSGSGGGRRNIQYF.

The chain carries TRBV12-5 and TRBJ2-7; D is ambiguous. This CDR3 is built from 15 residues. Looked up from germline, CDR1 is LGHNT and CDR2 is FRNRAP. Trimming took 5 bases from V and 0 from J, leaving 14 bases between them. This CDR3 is CASGQLTVVSYEQYF. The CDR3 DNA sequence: TGTGCTAGTGGTCAACTAACAGTGGTCTCCTACGAGCAGTACTTC.

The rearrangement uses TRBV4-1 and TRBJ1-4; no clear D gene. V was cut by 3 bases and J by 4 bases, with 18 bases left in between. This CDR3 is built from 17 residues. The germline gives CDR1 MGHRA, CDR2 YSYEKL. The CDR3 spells CASSHSPMPGSNEKLFF. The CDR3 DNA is TGCGCCAGCAGCCACAGCCCCATGCCGGGAAGTAATGAAAAACTGTTTTTT.

The CDR3 protein is CASNSGTYEQFF. For the CDR3, the DNA is TGTGCCAGCAATTCCGGGACGTATGAGCAGTTCTTC. The chain couples TRBV12-3 or TRBV12-4 to TRBJ2-1; possibly TRBD1 or TRBD2 for D (5 bases each). The CDR3 covers 12 residues. Trimming took off 7 bases at V and 8 bases at J, with 12 bases between the two ends.

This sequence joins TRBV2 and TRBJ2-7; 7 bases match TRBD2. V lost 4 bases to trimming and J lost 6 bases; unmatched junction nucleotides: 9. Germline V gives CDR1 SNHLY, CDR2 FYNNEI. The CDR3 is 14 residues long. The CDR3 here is CASSADGGTSEQYF. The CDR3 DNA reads TGTGCCAGCAGTGCGGACGGGGGGACCTCCGAGCAGTACTTC.

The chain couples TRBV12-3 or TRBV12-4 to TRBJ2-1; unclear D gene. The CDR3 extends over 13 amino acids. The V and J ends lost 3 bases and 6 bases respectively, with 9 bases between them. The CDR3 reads CASSLVAPNEQFF. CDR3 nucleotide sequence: TGTGCCAGCAGTTTGGTAGCCCCCAATGAGCAGTTCTTC.

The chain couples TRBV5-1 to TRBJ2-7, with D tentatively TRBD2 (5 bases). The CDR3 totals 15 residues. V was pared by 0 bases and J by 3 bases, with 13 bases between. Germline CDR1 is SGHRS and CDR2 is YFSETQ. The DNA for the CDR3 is TGCGCCAGCAGCTTGGTTTGGGAGATCGGCTACGAGCAGTACTTC. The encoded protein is CASSLVWEIGYEQYF.